The 11 T cell receptor beta chains given below trace back to one sample, sequenced in a study of graft-versus-host responses after intestinal transplantation. Grafts had their tissue processed, releasing intraepithelial and lamina propria lymphocytes. Libraries were prepared by immunoSEQ multiplex PCR; TCRdb keeps only in-frame clonotypes and omits some of them. The table has more than 50,000 clones, under 90% seen once. The sample in question was ileum tissue, obtained roughly 54 weeks after transplant. The source is a human patient who received an intestinal transplant, so some T cells may come from the graft donor.

The chain employs TRBV9 and TRBJ1-4; perhaps TRBD1 as D (6 bases). Germline V gene sequence: CDR1 SGDLS, CDR2 YYNGEE. Trimming took off 6 bases at V and 6 bases at J, with 21 bases between the two ends. This CDR3 spans 16 amino acids. The CDR3 here is CASNEGSTGPDEKLFF. DNA for the CDR3: TGTGCCAGCAACGAAGGGTCCACAGGGCCGGATGAAAAACTGTTTTTT.

This clone appeared a few times. The chain combines TRBV5-6 with TRBJ2-2; D may be TRBD1 or TRBD2 (5 bases each). This CDR3 is 12 amino acids long. V gave up 4 bases and J gave up 6 bases, with 7 bases separating them. Per germline, CDR1 SGHDT and CDR2 YYEEEE. CDR3 protein: CASSPGPGELFF. CDR3 nucleotide sequence: TGTGCCAGCAGCCCGGGGCCCGGGGAGCTGTTTTTT.

This chain joins TRBV28 and TRBJ2-1; possibly TRBD1 for D (6 bases). Per germline, CDR1 MDHEN and CDR2 SYDVKM. V dropped 2 bases and J dropped 12 bases, with 11 bases sitting between them. The CDR3 is 12 amino acids. Here the CDR3 reads CASSLGGRGQFF. The CDR3 nucleotides are TGTGCCAGCAGTTTAGGGGGCAGGGGGCAGTTCTTC.

V and J are TRBV6-5 and TRBJ1-4, with D possibly being TRBD1 (5 bases). The CDR3 covers 12 residues. Trimming stripped 8 bases from V and 3 bases from J, with 7 bases between. The germline CDR1 and CDR2 sequences are MNHEY and SVGAGI. DNA for the CDR3: TGTGCCAGCCGGGGCGCTAATGAAAAACTGTTTTTT. Its translation: CASRGANEKLFF.

The rearrangement links TRBV19 to TRBJ2-7; 7 nucleotides match TRBD1. Germline CDR1 and CDR2: LNHDA and SQIVND (reference sequence). CDR3 length: 14 residues. V was clipped by 3 bases and J by 2 bases; unmatched bases: 4. In DNA form, the CDR3 reads TGTGCCAGTAGTATGGACAGGCCCCCCTACGAGCAGTACTTC. This sequence encodes CASSMDRPPYEQYF.

The V and J genes are TRBV7-2 and TRBJ2-3, with TRBD1 identical over 9 bases. With 5 bases clipped from V and 5 bases from J, the junction kept 17 bases outside the gene matches. The germline CDR1 and CDR2 sequences are SGHTA and FQGNSA. The CDR3 length is 18 residues. The CDR3: CASSPTGTGWGYGDTQYF. CDR3 in DNA: TGTGCCAGCAGCCCTACCGGGACAGGGTGGGGATATGGAGATACGCAGTATTTT.

This sequence joins TRBV9 and TRBJ2-7; TRBD2 matches 8 bases. In germline, CDR1 is SGDLS, CDR2 YYNGEE. Trimming cost V 3 bases and J 4 bases; bases outside gene matches: 12. The CDR3 contains 16 residues. The CDR3: CASSETPGGRRYEQYF. Written as DNA, the CDR3 is TGTGCCAGCAGCGAAACCCCGGGAGGGAGGAGGTACGAGCAGTACTTC. The full variable domain, with the rest looked up from reference TRBV9 and TRBJ2-7, is DSGVTQTPKHLITATGQRVTLRCSPRSGDLSVYWYQQSLDQGLQFLIQYYNGEERAKGNILERFSAQQFPDLHSELNLSSLELGDSALYFCASSETPGGRRYEQYFGPGTRLTVT.

The chain combines TRBV5-1 with TRBJ2-5, with 9 nucleotides matching TRBD1. Germline V CDR1 and CDR2: SGHRS, YFSETQ. CDR3 length equals 15 residues. V lost 2 bases and J lost 5; bases outside the gene matches: 7. The CDR3 loop is CASSFNRGRQETQYF. CDR3 bases: TGCGCCAGCAGCTTCAACAGGGGGCGCCAGGAGACCCAGTACTTC.

This clone appeared a few times. V gene TRBV6-1 combines with J gene TRBJ2-1, with D perhaps being TRBD1 or TRBD2 (5 bases each). Germline CDR1 and CDR2: MNHNS and SASEGT. The CDR3 loop spans 15 amino acids. Trimming shortened V by 3 bases and J by 7 bases, and 16 bases separated the two germline ends. The CDR3 DNA sequence: TGTGCCAGCAGTGATAGATGGGGCGGGTGGAATGAGCAGTTCTTC. Protein sequence: CASSDRWGGWNEQFF.

V usage is TRBV7-6 and J usage is TRBJ1-2; D ambiguous. V lost 1 base, J lost 5 bases, and 14 bases lay in between. The CDR3 covers 15 residues. Per the germline V gene, CDR1 is SGHVS and CDR2 is FNYEAQ. CDR3 loop: CASSLGFHPHYGYTF. CDR3 DNA: TGTGCCAGCAGCTTAGGTTTCCACCCCCATTATGGCTACACCTTC.

CDR3 region: CASSLVGTSGRAWYQETQYF. CDR3 nucleotides: TGCGCCAGCAGCTTGGTGGGGACTAGCGGGAGGGCCTGGTACCAAGAGACCCAGTACTTC. This chain uses TRBV5-1 with TRBJ2-5; 16 positions agree with TRBD2. The CDR3 totals 20 residues. Germline CDR1 and CDR2: SGHRS and YFSETQ. J gave up 0 bases and V 0 bases, and 8 bases lay outside the gene matches.